The next 31 T cell receptor beta chains were all read from a single sample in a study of blood T cell repertoires in COVID-19. The assay was immunoSEQ multiplex PCR, and TCRdb's table has in-frame clones only and misses some. Found here are around 60,000 clones, approximately 81% of them singletons; the top ten hold 15% to 20%. Sequencing was performed on peripheral blood. The source of these receptors is a man aged 60-69 years with COVID-19, enrolled during active disease.

The rearrangement uses TRBV7-9 and TRBJ1-1, with 7 bases matching TRBD1. The J segment lost 1 base and the V segment lost 5 bases, leaving 4 bases of the junction unmatched. Looked up from germline, CDR1 is SEHNR and CDR2 is FQNEAQ (reference sequence). This CDR3 contains 14 residues. CDR3 coding DNA: TGTGCCAGCAGCGTCGGGACAGCGAACACTGAAGCTTTCTTT. This gives the protein CASSVGTANTEAFF.

V usage is TRBV15 and J usage is TRBJ2-7; 8 nucleotides line up with TRBD1. There are 14 residues in the CDR3. Per the germline V gene, CDR1 is LNHNV and CDR2 is YYDKDF (reference sequence). The junction had 2 bases not matched to a gene; V was cut back by 3 bases and J by 1 base. The CDR3 region is CATSRDRASYEQYF. CDR3 DNA: TGTGCCACCAGCAGGGACAGGGCTTCCTACGAGCAGTACTTC.

The J gene is TRBJ1-1, the V gene TRBV2; D is possibly TRBD1 (5 bases). V lost 8 bases and J 1 base, leaving 11 bases between the germline ends. CDR1 SNHLY and CDR2 FYNNEI come from the germline V gene. The CDR3 has 13 residues. CDR3 sequence: CASERDSNTEAFF. The DNA of the CDR3 is TGTGCCAGCGAACGGGACTCGAACACTGAAGCTTTCTTT.

The chain carries TRBV10-3 and TRBJ2-5; the match to TRBD2 covers 12 bases. CDR3 length: 13 amino acids. CDR1 and CDR2 (germline): ENHRY, SYGVKD. V dropped 6 bases and J dropped 5; count of bases not matched to a gene: 1. The CDR3, as DNA: TGTGCCATCAGGACTAGCGGGGGTGAGACCCAGTACTTC. As protein: CAIRTSGGETQYF.

V is TRBV5-1 and J is TRBJ2-2, with TRBD2 identical over 8 bases. The germline CDR1 and CDR2 sequences are SGHRS and YFSETQ. This CDR3 comprises 14 residues. J was trimmed by 5 bases and V by 6 bases; bases with no gene match: 6. In DNA, the CDR3 is TGCGCCAGCACCCGGGAGCGGGAGACCGGGGAGCTGTTTTTT. This sequence encodes CASTRERETGELFF.

The chain uses TRBV12-3 or TRBV12-4 and TRBJ2-3; perhaps TRBD2 as D (6 bases). V was trimmed by 3 bases and J by 10 bases, leaving 11 bases between them. The CDR3 totals 12 residues. The CDR3, as DNA: TGTGCCAGCAGTTTCACCGGGAGTGCGCAGTATTTT. Encoded protein: CASSFTGSAQYF.

The rearrangement links TRBV18 to TRBJ2-7; TRBD2 matches at 9 bases. The J segment lost 4 bases and the V segment lost 3 bases, leaving 7 bases of the junction unmatched. The germline gives CDR1 KGHSH, CDR2 LQKENI. There are 15 residues in the CDR3. The CDR3 DNA is TGTGCCAGCTCACCCCGGACTAGCGCCTATTACGAGCAGTACTTC. It translates to CASSPRTSAYYEQYF.

This sequence joins TRBV18 and TRBJ1-5; D is ambiguous. Germline V gene lookup returns CDR1 KGHSH and CDR2 LQKENI. The CDR3 is made up of 16 amino acids. Trimming removed 6 bases from V and 6 bases from J, with 21 bases in between. In DNA form, the CDR3 reads TGTGCCAGCTCCCAGGAGTCGGGAGAGTCAGTTCAGCCCCAGCATTTT. Its protein product is CASSQESGESVQPQHF. The whole variable domain, remainder taken from reference TRBV18 and TRBJ1-5, is NAGVMQNPRHLVRRRGQEARLRCSPMKGHSHVYWYRQLPEEGLKFMVYLQKENIIDESGMPKERFSAEFPKEGPSILRIQQVVRGDSAAYFCASSQESGESVQPQHFGDGTRLSIL.

The chain joins TRBV5-1 to TRBJ1-5; TRBD1 matches 7 bases. This CDR3 contains 13 residues. CDR1 and CDR2 (germline): SGHRS, YFSETQ. Unmatched junction bases numbered 3, after V lost 3 bases and J lost 6 bases. The CDR3 here is CASSWTGGQPQHF. CDR3 DNA: TGCGCCAGCAGCTGGACAGGCGGTCAGCCCCAGCATTTT.

The chain has TRBV3-1 (or the pseudogene TRBV3-2) and TRBJ2-4, with no clear D. The CDR3 has 14 residues. Trimming took 0 bases from V and 13 from J, leaving 16 bases between them. Germline V gives CDR1 LGHDT, CDR2 YNNKEL (reference sequence). CDR3 DNA sequence: TGTGCCAGCAGCCAAGATGGGTACAAGGAGTCACAGTACTTC. Encoded protein: CASSQDGYKESQYF.

This CDR3 reads CASSLAGGLSYEQYF. The CDR3, as DNA: TGTGCCAGCAGCTTAGCGGGGGGACTTTCCTACGAGCAGTACTTC. The chain is built from TRBV7-9 and TRBJ2-7; TRBD2 might be the D (6 bases). CDR3 size: 15 residues. Trimming took 0 bases from V and 1 from J, leaving 10 bases between them. Germline V gives CDR1 SEHNR, CDR2 FQNEAQ (reference sequence).

The rearrangement uses TRBV13 and TRBJ1-2, with 8 bases aligning to TRBD1. The CDR3 is made up of 15 amino acids. Looked up from germline, CDR1 is PRHDT and CDR2 is FYEKMQ (reference sequence). Unmatched junction bases numbered 10, after V lost 4 bases and J lost 6 bases. In DNA, the CDR3 is TGTGCCAGCAGCTCCCCCTGGACAGGGAATGATGGCTACACCTTC. It encodes CASSSPWTGNDGYTF.

The chain combines TRBV7-6 with TRBJ2-7; 8 bases are shared with TRBD1. Germline CDR1 and CDR2: SGHVS and FNYEAQ. CDR3 length equals 15 residues. Trimming at V came to 5 bases and at J to 5 bases, leaving 11 bases not matched to a gene. The CDR3 is CASSQQPTTGDEQYF. The CDR3 DNA reads TGTGCCAGCAGCCAACAGCCGACGACAGGGGACGAGCAGTACTTC.

The V and J genes are TRBV7-9 and TRBJ1-1; D may be TRBD1 (5 bases). Per germline, CDR1 SEHNR and CDR2 FQNEAQ (reference sequence). The length of the CDR3 is 15 residues. Trimming shortened V by 4 bases and J by 0 bases, and 12 bases separated the two germline ends. DNA of the CDR3: TGTGCCAGCAGCTCCCGACAGCCTCTGAACACTGAAGCTTTCTTT. Its translation is CASSSRQPLNTEAFF.

The rearrangement uses TRBV5-4 and TRBJ2-1; 12 bases fit TRBD2. The junction had 3 bases not matched to a gene; V was cut back by 4 bases and J by 4 bases. The CDR3 contains 15 residues. The germline CDR1 and CDR2 sequences are SGHNT and YYREEE (reference sequence). The CDR3 sequence: CASSLTSGGYNEQFF. As DNA, the CDR3 is TGTGCCAGCAGCCTGACTAGCGGGGGATACAATGAGCAGTTCTTC.

CDR3 amino acids: CASSWDLGSGVREAFF. CDR3 coding DNA: TGTGCCAGCAGCTGGGACTTAGGTTCCGGTGTCCGTGAAGCTTTCTTT. This chain joins TRBV7-9 and TRBJ1-1, with a tentative D call TRBD1 (5 bases). The V gene's germline CDR1 is SEHNR and CDR2 FQNEAQ (reference sequence). The CDR3 covers 16 residues. V was clipped by 4 bases and J by 7 bases, with 22 bases between them.

By sample share, this clone is medium-sized. The rearrangement links TRBV15 to TRBJ1-1; weak D call: TRBD1 (5 bases). Germline V CDR1 and CDR2: LNHNV, YYDKDF (reference sequence). The CDR3 loop spans 14 amino acids. V was trimmed by 5 bases and J by 4 bases, leaving 14 bases between them. The CDR3 region is CATSRFRVPTEAFF. The CDR3 DNA follows: TGTGCCACCAGCCGTTTCAGGGTTCCCACTGAAGCTTTCTTT.

This chain uses TRBV6-1 with TRBJ2-5, with D possibly matching TRBD1 (5 bases). Trimming pared 3 bases from V and 2 bases from J, leaving 16 bases between. Germline CDR1 and CDR2: MNHNS and SASEGT. CDR3 length equals 16 residues. CDR3 coding DNA: TGTGCCAGCAGTGAGGGTGGCGCAGGGTCTCAAGAGACCCAGTACTTC. Amino acid sequence: CASSEGGAGSQETQYF.

The genes are TRBV11-2 and TRBJ2-3; TRBD2 matches 10 bases. Looked up from germline, CDR1 is SGHAT and CDR2 is FQNNGV. Trimming removed 4 bases from V and 7 bases from J; junction bases left unmatched: 11. The CDR3 length is 16 residues. For the CDR3, the DNA is TGTGCCAGCAGCTCAACAGCGGGGGGGCCGAGAAATACGCAGTATTTT. Its protein is CASSSTAGGPRNTQYF.

This chain joins TRBV15 and TRBJ2-2, with 9 bases aligning to TRBD2. The CDR3 is 15 amino acids. CDR1 is LNHNV, CDR2 YYDKDF, per germline (reference sequence). V trimming: 1 base; J trimming: 6 bases; junction bases outside the gene matches: 3. This chain's CDR3 is CATSRVAGGPGELFF. In DNA form, the CDR3 reads TGTGCCACCAGCAGAGTTGCGGGGGGGCCCGGGGAGCTGTTTTTT.

A note on this clone: Other DNA sequences of this sample code for an identical CDR3. The chain links TRBV5-1 to TRBJ1-2, with 8 bases lining up with TRBD1. Trimming removed 2 bases from V and 6 bases from J; junction bases left unmatched: 6. Per germline, CDR1 SGHRS and CDR2 YFSETQ. The CDR3 consists of 14 residues. The CDR3: CASSFTGGRDGYTF. For the CDR3, the DNA is TGCGCCAGCAGCTTTACAGGGGGTCGGGATGGCTACACCTTC.

The rearrangement uses TRBV7-9 and TRBJ1-6; 9 bases match TRBD1. Germline-derived CDR1 and CDR2 are SEHNR and FQNEAQ (reference sequence). This CDR3 region has 19 residues. With 0 bases clipped from V and 0 bases from J, the junction kept 6 bases outside the gene matches. CDR3 region: CASSLAQGAGGSYNSPLHF. In DNA, the CDR3 is TGTGCCAGCAGCTTAGCACAGGGGGCTGGTGGCTCCTATAATTCACCCCTCCACTTT. Drawing the rest from reference TRBV7-9 and TRBJ1-6, the complete variable domain is DTGVSQNPRHKITKRGQNVTFRCDPISEHNRLYWYRQTLGQGPEFLTYFQNEAQLEKSRLLSDRFSAERPKGSFSTLEIQRTEQGDSAMYLCASSLAQGAGGSYNSPLHFGNGTRLTVT.

The chain is built from TRBV7-9 and TRBJ2-7; perhaps TRBD1 as D (6 bases). CDR1 and CDR2 from the germline V gene are SEHNR and FQNEAQ (reference sequence). V was cut by 6 bases and J by 3 bases, with 6 bases left in between. The CDR3 contains 11 residues. DNA for the CDR3: TGTGCCAGCAGAGGGGGCTACGAGCAGTACTTC. Protein: CASRGGYEQYF.

The chain is built from TRBV6-5 and TRBJ1-1; D ambiguous. V was trimmed by 7 bases and J by 1 base, leaving 10 bases between them. This CDR3 has 13 amino acids. Germline V gene data show CDR1 as MNHEY and CDR2 as SVGAGI. The CDR3 bases are TGTGCCAGCACCGAGGGTGGGAACACTGAAGCTTTCTTT. Protein sequence: CASTEGGNTEAFF.

This sequence joins TRBV9 and TRBJ2-7; 9 bases are a match to TRBD2. CDR1 is SGDLS, CDR2 YYNGEE, per germline. V lost 2 bases, J lost 2 bases, and 2 bases stayed unmatched. The CDR3 loop spans 14 amino acids. The CDR3 here is CASSVSGGPYEQYF. CDR3 nucleotide sequence: TGTGCCAGCAGCGTTAGCGGGGGTCCCTACGAGCAGTACTTC.

The chain has TRBV6-5 and TRBJ1-6, with TRBD1 identical over 7 bases. In germline, CDR1 is MNHEY, CDR2 SVGAGI. The V gene end was trimmed by 4 bases and the J gene end by 5 bases; junction bases not matched to a gene: 8. This CDR3 is 16 amino acids long. DNA for the CDR3: TGTGCCAGCAGTTTCAATCCCGGGACAGATAATTCACCCCTCCACTTT. Its translation: CASSFNPGTDNSPLHF.

The rearrangement uses TRBV2 and TRBJ1-1; 12 bases line up with TRBD1. The V segment lost 7 bases and the J segment 3 bases; nucleotides outside the gene matches: 12. The CDR3 has 17 amino acids. Germline lookup yields CDR1 SNHLY and CDR2 FYNNEI. The CDR3 sequence is CASTPGGTGGRDTEAFF. The CDR3 nucleotides are TGTGCCAGCACACCTGGGGGGACAGGGGGCCGGGACACTGAAGCTTTCTTT. Combining the CDR3 with reference TRBV2 and TRBJ1-1 gives the whole variable domain EPEVTQTPSHQVTQMGQEVILRCVPISNHLYFYWYRQILGQKVEFLVSFYNNEISEKSEIFDDQFSVERPDGSNFTLKIRSTKLEDSAMYFCASTPGGTGGRDTEAFFGQGTRLTVV.

CDR3 coding DNA: TGTGCCAGCAGTGTGTGGACAGCCAGGGGGGAGCTGTTTTTT. Translated: CASSVWTARGELFF. This sequence joins TRBV2 and TRBJ2-2, with a weak D call TRBD1 (6 bases). This CDR3 has 14 residues. V lost 4 bases and J 8 bases, leaving 14 bases between the germline ends. Germline V gene sequence: CDR1 SNHLY, CDR2 FYNNEI.

The rearrangement links TRBV2 to TRBJ1-2; a weak D match, TRBD1 (6 bases). CDR1 and CDR2 from the germline V gene are SNHLY and FYNNEI. The CDR3 is made up of 14 amino acids. Deletions cut 11 bases from V and 1 base from J, with 17 bases between. The CDR3 DNA reads as TGTGCCGCGGGAGGGGGAAATGTTAACTATGGCTACACCTTC. It encodes CAAGGGNVNYGYTF.

The chain joins TRBV5-1 to TRBJ1-1; possibly TRBD1 for D (6 bases). This CDR3 is built from 14 residues. V lost 2 bases to trimming and J lost 5 bases, with 13 bases between them. CDR1 and CDR2 (germline): SGHRS, YFSETQ. The CDR3, as DNA: TGCGCCAGCAGCTTACAGGGTTCGGGAACTGAAGCTTTCTTT. Translated, it gives CASSLQGSGTEAFF.

The rearrangement joins TRBV7-3 to TRBJ2-3; D is possibly TRBD1 (5 bases). The germline V and J ends were trimmed by 7 bases and 4 bases, with 18 bases remaining between them. Germline V gene lookup returns CDR1 SGHTA and CDR2 FQGTGA. The CDR3 extends over 15 amino acids. CDR3 sequence (DNA): TGTGCCAGCACCTCCCCGACAGTGGGTCCAGATACGCAGTATTTT. Translation: CASTSPTVGPDTQYF.